A selection of T cell receptor beta chains follows, all from one sample in a study of sequential checkpoint blockade in melanoma. Method: immunoSEQ multiplex PCR; TCRdb's copy keeps in-frame clones and lacks some. The data show tens of thousands of clones, approximately 86% seen once. The sample in question was CD8+ T cells sorted from blood (inferred from file names), obtained from a patient given nivolumab and ipilimumab in sequence. The source of these receptors is a human donor with melanoma. The CDR3 runs from the conserved cysteine through the conserved F or W. Clone size appears in some rows only: once, few, many, or a class for an expanded clone.

v_call: TRBV9
cdr3_length: 16
j_call: TRBJ2-4
clone_size: .
cdr3_aa: CASSVDPRDTKNIQYF

v_call: TRBV11-2
cdr3_length: 15
j_call: TRBJ2-7
clone_size: .
cdr3_aa: CASSLDGGGGYEQYF

v_call: TRBV7-2
cdr3_length: 18
j_call: TRBJ2-7
clone_size: few
cdr3_aa: CASSFGLRGKSSSYEQYF

v_call: TRBV7-3
cdr3_length: 17
j_call: TRBJ1-3
clone_size: .
cdr3_aa: CASSSPAHRVEENTIYF

v_call: TRBV5-5
cdr3_length: 16
j_call: TRBJ2-7
clone_size: .
cdr3_aa: CASSLTPGTGSYEQYF

v_call: TRBV6-6
cdr3_length: 15
j_call: TRBJ1-5
clone_size: .
cdr3_aa: CASSYSHDSNQPQHF

v_call: TRBV23-1
cdr3_length: 14
j_call: TRBJ1-2
clone_size: .
cdr3_aa: CARLHGTGIYGYTF

v_call: TRBV4-1
cdr3_length: 16
j_call: TRBJ2-2
clone_size: few
cdr3_aa: CASRLTQRSSTGELFF

v_call: TRBV5-6
cdr3_length: 14
j_call: TRBJ2-3
clone_size: .
cdr3_aa: CASSFWLSTDTQYF

v_call: TRBV6-6
cdr3_length: 15
j_call: TRBJ1-4
clone_size: few
cdr3_aa: CASSYAAPGGEKLFF

v_call: TRBV19
cdr3_length: 14
j_call: TRBJ2-1
clone_size: .
cdr3_aa: CASSGLAGGAEQFF

v_call: TRBV6-5
cdr3_length: 15
j_call: TRBJ2-3
clone_size: few
cdr3_aa: CASSPGPGWVDTQYF

v_call: TRBV5-1
cdr3_length: 16
j_call: TRBJ1-1
clone_size: few
cdr3_aa: CASSLAQGSRNTEAFF

v_call: TRBV18
cdr3_length: 12
j_call: TRBJ1-1
clone_size: .
cdr3_aa: CASNGGGGEAFF

v_call: TRBV5-6
cdr3_length: 16
j_call: TRBJ2-7
clone_size: .
cdr3_aa: CASSAGQGFFVYEQYF

v_call: TRBV7-9
cdr3_length: 14
j_call: TRBJ2-7
clone_size: .
cdr3_aa: CASSSPLSSYEQYF

v_call: TRBV4-3
cdr3_length: 16
j_call: TRBJ2-7
clone_size: .
cdr3_aa: CASSQEPAGDAYEQYF

v_call: TRBV9
cdr3_length: 17
j_call: TRBJ2-2
clone_size: .
cdr3_aa: CASSPGLAGRNTGELFF

v_call: TRBV11-2
cdr3_length: 15
j_call: TRBJ2-1
clone_size: .
cdr3_aa: CASDEGTVSGNEQFF

v_call: TRBV28
cdr3_length: 16
j_call: TRBJ2-4
clone_size: .
cdr3_aa: CASSFQDSKGWDIQYF

v_call: TRBV4-1
cdr3_length: 17
j_call: TRBJ1-3
clone_size: once
cdr3_aa: CASSSYPGGGAGNTIYF

v_call: TRBV4-3
cdr3_length: 16
j_call: TRBJ1-2
clone_size: .
cdr3_aa: CASSQELSGINYGYTF

v_call: TRBV18
cdr3_length: 18
j_call: TRBJ2-1
clone_size: .
cdr3_aa: CASSMSGGGSFSYNEQFF

v_call: TRBV6-4
cdr3_length: 15
j_call: TRBJ2-2
clone_size: large
cdr3_aa: CASGRTGGYTGELFF

v_call: TRBV4-3
cdr3_length: 17
j_call: TRBJ2-1
clone_size: .
cdr3_aa: CASSPRNRGTPYNEQFF

v_call: TRBV28
cdr3_length: 13
j_call: TRBJ1-1
clone_size: .
cdr3_aa: CASSLDRAEEAFF

v_call: TRBV7-2
cdr3_length: 14
j_call: TRBJ2-5
clone_size: .
cdr3_aa: CASSLRHRVETQYF

v_call: TRBV4-3
cdr3_length: 13
j_call: TRBJ1-1
clone_size: .
cdr3_aa: CASSQDLSAEAFF

v_call: TRBV7-9
cdr3_length: 15
j_call: TRBJ2-7
clone_size: .
cdr3_aa: CASSSRTGLMREQYF

v_call: TRBV9
cdr3_length: 15
j_call: TRBJ2-2
clone_size: .
cdr3_aa: CASSVDSGYSGELFF

v_call: TRBV7-6
cdr3_length: 15
j_call: TRBJ2-3
clone_size: once
cdr3_aa: CASSLVGGHTDTQYF

v_call: TRBV4-1
cdr3_length: 12
j_call: TRBJ2-7
clone_size: .
cdr3_aa: CARSGQGHEQYF

v_call: TRBV15
cdr3_length: 14
j_call: TRBJ2-1
clone_size: once
cdr3_aa: CATSAWGESNEQFF

v_call: TRBV27
cdr3_length: 15
j_call: TRBJ2-3
clone_size: once
cdr3_aa: CASSLAGTVTDTQYF

v_call: TRBV7-6
cdr3_length: 15
j_call: TRBJ2-2
clone_size: .
cdr3_aa: CASHGGGQNTGELFF

v_call: TRBV7-9
cdr3_length: 15
j_call: TRBJ2-2
clone_size: .
cdr3_aa: CASGRQGVDTGELFF

v_call: TRBV9
cdr3_length: 15
j_call: TRBJ1-3
clone_size: .
cdr3_aa: CASSVGQGTGNTIYF

v_call: TRBV7-6
cdr3_length: 16
j_call: TRBJ2-4
clone_size: once
cdr3_aa: CASSREAPPAKNIQYF

v_call: TRBV5-6
cdr3_length: 15
j_call: TRBJ1-4
clone_size: .
cdr3_aa: CASSWGTAPGEKLFF

v_call: TRBV6-6
cdr3_length: 16
j_call: TRBJ2-2
clone_size: .
cdr3_aa: CASDPHRGHNTGELFF

v_call: TRBV9
cdr3_length: 16
j_call: TRBJ2-5
clone_size: .
cdr3_aa: CASRPGTSGGQETQYF

v_call: TRBV4-1
cdr3_length: 15
j_call: TRBJ2-7
clone_size: once
cdr3_aa: CASSQRTGPHYEQYF

v_call: TRBV7-6
cdr3_length: 14
j_call: TRBJ2-6
clone_size: .
cdr3_aa: CASSLGAGANVLTF

v_call: TRBV5-8
cdr3_length: 13
j_call: TRBJ2-2
clone_size: once
cdr3_aa: CASSLFGTGELFF

v_call: TRBV11-2
cdr3_length: 16
j_call: TRBJ1-2
clone_size: .
cdr3_aa: CASSRPGQGLRGGYTF

v_call: TRBV6-5
cdr3_length: 14
j_call: TRBJ2-1
clone_size: .
cdr3_aa: CASRTTGEYNEQFF

v_call: TRBV19
cdr3_length: 13
j_call: TRBJ1-2
clone_size: .
cdr3_aa: CASSIQGAYGYTF

v_call: TRBV19
cdr3_length: 15
j_call: TRBJ2-1
clone_size: few
cdr3_aa: CASSIDSGQYNEQFF

v_call: TRBV6-5
cdr3_length: 13
j_call: TRBJ1-4
clone_size: once
cdr3_aa: CASKLDLDEKLFF

v_call: TRBV13
cdr3_length: 13
j_call: .
clone_size: once
cdr3_aa: CASRAGLSYEQYF

v_call: TRBV27
cdr3_length: 13
j_call: TRBJ2-2
clone_size: .
cdr3_aa: CASSFSYTGELFF

v_call: TRBV4-1
cdr3_length: 14
j_call: TRBJ1-1
clone_size: once
cdr3_aa: CASSLWGGNTEAFF

v_call: TRBV28
cdr3_length: 11
j_call: TRBJ1-5
clone_size: .
cdr3_aa: CASIGEGPQHF

v_call: TRBV9
cdr3_length: 17
j_call: TRBJ2-2
clone_size: .
cdr3_aa: CASSVGRLAVNTGELFF

v_call: TRBV19
cdr3_length: 16
j_call: TRBJ2-2
clone_size: once
cdr3_aa: CASSMGTISNTGELFF